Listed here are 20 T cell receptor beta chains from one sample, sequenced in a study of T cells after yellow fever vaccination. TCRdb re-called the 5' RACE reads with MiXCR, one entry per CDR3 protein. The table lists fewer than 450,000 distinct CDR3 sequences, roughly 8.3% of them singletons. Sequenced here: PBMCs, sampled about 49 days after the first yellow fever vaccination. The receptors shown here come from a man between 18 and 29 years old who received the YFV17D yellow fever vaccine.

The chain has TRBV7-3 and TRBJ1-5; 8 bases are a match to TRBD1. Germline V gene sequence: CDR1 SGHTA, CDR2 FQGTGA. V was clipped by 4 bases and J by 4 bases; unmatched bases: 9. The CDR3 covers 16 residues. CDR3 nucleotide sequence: TGTGCCAGCAGCTCGATCGGACAGGGAGCTAATCAGCCCCAGCATTTT. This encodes CASSSIGQGANQPQHF.

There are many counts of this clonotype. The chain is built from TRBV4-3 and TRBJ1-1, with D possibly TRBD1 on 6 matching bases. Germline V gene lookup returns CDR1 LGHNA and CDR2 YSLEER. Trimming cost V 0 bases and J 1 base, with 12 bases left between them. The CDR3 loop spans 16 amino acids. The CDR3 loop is CASSQEQGRGNTEAFF. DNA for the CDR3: TGCGCCAGCAGCCAAGAACAGGGAAGGGGGAACACTGAAGCTTTCTTT.

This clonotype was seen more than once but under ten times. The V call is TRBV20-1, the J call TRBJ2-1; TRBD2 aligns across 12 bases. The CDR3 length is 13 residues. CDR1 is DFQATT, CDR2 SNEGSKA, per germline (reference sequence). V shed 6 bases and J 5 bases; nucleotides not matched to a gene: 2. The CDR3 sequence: CSARTSGDNEQFF. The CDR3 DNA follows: TGCAGTGCCCGGACTAGCGGGGACAATGAGCAGTTCTTC.

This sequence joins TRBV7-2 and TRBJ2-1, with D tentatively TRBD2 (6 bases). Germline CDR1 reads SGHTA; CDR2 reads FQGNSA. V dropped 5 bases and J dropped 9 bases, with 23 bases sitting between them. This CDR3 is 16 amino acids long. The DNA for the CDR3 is TGTGCCAGCAGCCCCGACCCGGGCTGGCGGGGTGGTGAGCAGTTCTTC. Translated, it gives CASSPDPGWRGGEQFF.

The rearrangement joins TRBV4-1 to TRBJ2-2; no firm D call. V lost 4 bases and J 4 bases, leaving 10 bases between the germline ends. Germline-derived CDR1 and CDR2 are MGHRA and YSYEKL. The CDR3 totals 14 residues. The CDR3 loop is CASSPRAITGELFF. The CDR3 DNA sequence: TGCGCCAGCAGCCCCCGAGCAATCACCGGGGAGCTGTTTTTT.

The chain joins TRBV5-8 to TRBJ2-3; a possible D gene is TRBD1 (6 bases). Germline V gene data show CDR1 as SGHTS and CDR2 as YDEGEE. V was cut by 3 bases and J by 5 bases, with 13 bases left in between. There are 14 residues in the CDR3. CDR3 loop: CASSYTDSRDTQYF. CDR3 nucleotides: TGTGCCAGCAGCTATACGGACAGTCGAGATACGCAGTATTTT.

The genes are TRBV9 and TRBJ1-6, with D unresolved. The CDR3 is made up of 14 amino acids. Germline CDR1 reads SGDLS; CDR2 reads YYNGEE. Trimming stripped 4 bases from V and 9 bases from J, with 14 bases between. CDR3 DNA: TGTGCCAGCAGCTCACGACTACAAGGTTCACCCCTCCACTTT. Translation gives CASSSRLQGSPLHF. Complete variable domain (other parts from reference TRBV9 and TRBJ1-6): DSGVTQTPKHLITATGQRVTLRCSPRSGDLSVYWYQQSLDQGLQFLIQYYNGEERAKGNILERFSAQQFPDLHSELNLSSLELGDSALYFCASSSRLQGSPLHFGNGTRLTVT.

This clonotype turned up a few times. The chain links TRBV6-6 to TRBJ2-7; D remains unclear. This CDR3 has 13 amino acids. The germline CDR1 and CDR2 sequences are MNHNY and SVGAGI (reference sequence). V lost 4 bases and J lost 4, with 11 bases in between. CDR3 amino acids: CASSFMESYEQYV. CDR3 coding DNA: TGTGCCAGCAGTTTCATGGAGAGTTACGAGCAGTACGTC.

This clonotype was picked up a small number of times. The CDR3 reads CASARGAVWPRGAFF. CDR3 coding DNA: TGTGCCAGCGCTAGGGGGGCCGTGTGGCCTCGTGGAGCTTTCTTT. The chain employs TRBV12-3 or TRBV12-4 and TRBJ1-1; D is possibly TRBD1 (6 bases). The CDR3 is 15 amino acids. V was cut by 8 bases and J by 10 bases, with 26 bases left in between.

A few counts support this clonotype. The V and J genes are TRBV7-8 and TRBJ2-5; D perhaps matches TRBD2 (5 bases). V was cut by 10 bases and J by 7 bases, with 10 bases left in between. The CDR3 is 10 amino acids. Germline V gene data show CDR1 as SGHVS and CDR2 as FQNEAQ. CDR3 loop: CATDRGTQYF. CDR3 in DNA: TGTGCCACGGATCGGGGGACCCAGTACTTC.

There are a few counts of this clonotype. The DNA of the CDR3 is TGCGCCAGCAGCACTAAAGAGGGTGCTAACTATGGCTACACCTTC. Translated: CASSTKEGANYGYTF. The chain recombines TRBV4-1 with TRBJ1-2; D call uncertain. CDR3 size: 15 residues. Trimming stripped 5 bases from V and 0 bases from J, with 13 bases between. Per the germline V gene, CDR1 is MGHRA and CDR2 is YSYEKL.

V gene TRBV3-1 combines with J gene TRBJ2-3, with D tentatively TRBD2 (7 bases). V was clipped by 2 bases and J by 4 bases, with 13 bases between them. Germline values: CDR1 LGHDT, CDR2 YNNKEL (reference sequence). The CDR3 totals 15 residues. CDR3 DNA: TGTGCCAGCAGCCAAATCGGGGGGCGGGCAGATACGCAGTATTTT. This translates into CASSQIGGRADTQYF.

CDR3 DNA sequence: TGTGCCAGCAGCTTAGACCCCCTTGGGATAGGAGCCCAGAAAAGAGGCACCGGGGAGCTGTTTTTT. It is translated as CASSLDPLGIGAQKRGTGELFF. The genes are TRBV11-2 and TRBJ2-2; D is unclear. This CDR3 is built from 22 residues. The germline V gene has CDR1 SGHAT and CDR2 FQNNGV. Trimming removed 0 bases at V and 4 bases at J, with 30 bases between.

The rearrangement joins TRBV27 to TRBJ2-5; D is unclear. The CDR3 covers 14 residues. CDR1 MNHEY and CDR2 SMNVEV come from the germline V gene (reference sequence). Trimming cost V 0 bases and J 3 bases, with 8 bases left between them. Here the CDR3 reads CASSLSGWEETQYF. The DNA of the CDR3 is TGTGCCAGCAGTTTATCAGGCTGGGAAGAGACCCAGTACTTC.

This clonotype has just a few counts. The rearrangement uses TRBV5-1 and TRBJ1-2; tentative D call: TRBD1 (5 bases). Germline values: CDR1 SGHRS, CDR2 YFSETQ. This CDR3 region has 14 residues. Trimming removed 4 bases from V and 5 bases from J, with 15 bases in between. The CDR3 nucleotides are TGCGCCAGCAGCCTGGCGTCGGGACCGTATGGCTACACCTTC. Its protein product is CASSLASGPYGYTF.

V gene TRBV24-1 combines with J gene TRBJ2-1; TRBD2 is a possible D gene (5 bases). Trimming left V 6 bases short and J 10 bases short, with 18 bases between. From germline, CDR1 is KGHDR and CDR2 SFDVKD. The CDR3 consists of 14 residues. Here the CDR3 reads CATSRAPAWEEQFF. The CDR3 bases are TGTGCCACCAGTCGCGCCCCCGCCTGGGAGGAGCAGTTCTTC.

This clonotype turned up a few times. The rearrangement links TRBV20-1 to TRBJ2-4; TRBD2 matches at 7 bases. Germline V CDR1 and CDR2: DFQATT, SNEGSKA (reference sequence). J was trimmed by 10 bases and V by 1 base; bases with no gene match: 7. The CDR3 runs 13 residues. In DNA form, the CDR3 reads TGCAGTGCTAGAGTATCGGCGGGGGAGATTCAGTACTTC. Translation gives CSARVSAGEIQYF.

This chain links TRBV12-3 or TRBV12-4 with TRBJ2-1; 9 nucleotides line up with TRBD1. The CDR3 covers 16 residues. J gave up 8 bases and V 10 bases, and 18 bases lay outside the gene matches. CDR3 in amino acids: CATQNPGQGIGDEQFF. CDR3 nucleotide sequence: TGTGCCACCCAGAACCCCGGACAGGGGATAGGGGATGAGCAGTTCTTC.

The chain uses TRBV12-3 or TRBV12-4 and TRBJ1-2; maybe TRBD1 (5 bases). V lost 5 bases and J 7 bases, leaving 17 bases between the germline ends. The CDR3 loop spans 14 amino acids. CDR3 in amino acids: CASSLTEGNGGYTF. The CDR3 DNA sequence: TGTGCCAGCAGTCTTACGGAGGGGAATGGTGGCTACACCTTC.

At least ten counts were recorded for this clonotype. CDR3 sequence reads: CASSLGAGGRQFF. CDR3 sequence (DNA): TGTGCCAGCAGCTTAGGAGCCGGCGGACGGCAGTTCTTC. The J gene is TRBJ2-1, the V gene TRBV7-2; the D is unclear. The V gene lost 1 base and the J gene lost 12 bases, with 13 bases spanning the gap. The CDR3 loop spans 13 amino acids. CDR1 and CDR2 from the germline V gene are SGHTA and FQGNSA.